This TCR beta chain was documented in a study of T cells after yellow fever vaccination (dated by TCRdb to between 2018 and 2021). Regarding the study in general: Libraries from fractions with low cell numbers were prepared with the SMART-Seq v4 Ultra Low Input RNA kit. To track T-cell clones before and after primary and booster YFV17D yellow fever vaccination, bulk TCR alpha and beta repertoires were sequenced longitudinally. Two healthy male donors made up the cohort, one aged 18 to 30 years and the other aged 30 to 40 years. Bulk PBMC replicates and cell subsets were isolated from blood drawn at multiple timepoints before and after both primary and secondary immunization. Broader findings and caveats from the paper: The secondary T-cell response was weaker than the primary response but faster, peaking on day 5 instead of day 15. A small fraction of clonotypes appeared in both the CD4 and CD8 compartments, likely as a result of convergent recombination. Most clones expanded after primary vaccination (approximately 96% of CD4 and around 89% of CD8) were re-detected after the booster, suggesting that broad memory maintenance occurred. Computational filtering was needed because FACS-sorted repertoires could contain abundant contaminating clonotypes from the bulk population. The study included only a couple of donors, which limits how far the findings can be generalized.

What the treatment or condition label conveys for this sample: live attenuated yellow fever vaccine strain. At each blood-draw timepoint, two biological replicates of bulk PBMCs were collected. PBMCs were isolated from peripheral blood using a standard Ficoll-Paque protocol. RNA was extracted with TriZol from bulk PBMCs, CD4 and CD8 fractions, and dextramer-positive and dextramer-negative fractions. The cysteine opens and the phenylalanine closes a CDR3 of 17 amino acids. Of the read, only the CDR3 DNA is kept; its 51 bases are in frame from base 1. V loses 11 bases, J loses 3 bases, and the germline ends lie 28 bases apart. From the germline V gene, CDR1 is ENHRY and CDR2 is SYGVKD. TCR cDNA was synthesized by 5'RACE template switching, through which a universal primer site and unique molecular identifiers were introduced. Priming for cDNA synthesis came from both the TCR alpha and TCR beta constant segments. Libraries were amplified in two PCR steps, with sample barcodes and sequencing adapters added in the second step. Libraries were sequenced on Illumina HiSeq 2500 (2x100 bp) or NovaSeq (2x150 bp). As for the authors' bioinformatics: MIGEC handled demultiplexing of reads and collapsing into UMI consensus sequences, while MiXCR performed V(D)J alignment. Clonotypes responding to the vaccine were identified with edgeR on replicate PBMC samples, with the criteria of FDR below 0.01 and a log2 fold change above 5 up to day 15. Each bulk clonotype received a CD4 or CD8 identity based on whether the sequenced CD4 or CD8 repertoire contained that clonotype at higher abundance. TCRdb applied fastp at Q25 and MiXCR to the public reads, then kept only in-frame beta chains. Each record represents a unique CDR3 protein, reported with the most common genes and DNA among its rows. Clone size and V and J calls follow TCRdb, not the original study. The sample table holds about 300,000 distinct CDR3 sequences, of which around 6.8% were seen once. 15% to 20% of the sample rests with the top ten.

With respect to this clonotype: Its antigen is not yet known. No quality values exist for individual bases; no much larger clone is one base distant.

In this chain, TRBV10-3 is recombined with TRBJ1-2; TRBD1 could be the D gene, as 5 bases match. The sample here was PBMCs, taken more than 40 days after the first yellow fever vaccination. The clonotype comes from a man between 18 and 35 years old who received the YFV17D yellow fever vaccine. DNA sequence: TGTGCCGTCAAAGGGGCCCGAGTGGGCCGAGAAGACTATGGCTACACCTTC. This translates into CAVKGARVGREDYGYTF.